Sequencing of this T cell receptor (beta chain) was carried out in a study of T cell repertoires in cytomegalovirus infection. Using its own MiXCR run on the reads, TCRdb lists one record per CDR3 protein. The sample includes more than 65,000 distinct CDR3 sequences, about half of them seen just once. In this sample, this clonotype turned up a few times. The target antigen is unknown. The source was CD8+ T cells from cultured PBMCs, collected from culture after CMV antigen stimulation. The clonotype comes from a human donor in good health (CMV status not recorded). Some clones in this sample may be carry-over from other donors' samples.

In DNA form, the CDR3 reads TGTGCCAGCAGCTTAAGGGACAGTCCCTACGAGCAGTACTTC. This gives the protein CASSLRDSPYEQYF. This chain links TRBV7-9 with TRBJ2-7; 7 nucleotides line up with TRBD1. Germline lookup yields CDR1 SEHNR and CDR2 FQNEAQ (reference sequence). This CDR3 has 14 residues. V lost 2 bases to trimming and J lost 2 bases; unmatched junction nucleotides: 3.